A single sample gave rise to the 22 T cell receptor beta chains below, sequenced in a study of somatic mutations in cytotoxic T cells in rheumatoid arthritis (dated by TCRdb to the late 2010s). The method behind the library was the immunoSEQ multiplex PCR assay. This immuneACCESS table, as held by TCRdb, lists in-frame sequences with V and J called but not all clones. Of the missing ones, under half trace to an unresolved V gene in checked studies; the others have no known cause. The sample table shows approximately 7,400 clones, and roughly nine tenths are seen once. The top ten constitute roughly 15% of the sample. The sample comprised CD8+ T cells sorted from blood. The origin of the receptors is a man aged 35 to 55 with rheumatoid arthritis.

The V and J genes are TRBV7-6 and TRBJ2-1; 7 bases align to TRBD2. The V and J ends lost 2 bases and 3 bases, in that order; junction bases with no gene match: 4. The CDR3 consists of 15 residues. From germline, CDR1 is SGHVS and CDR2 FNYEAQ. The CDR3, as DNA: TGTGCCAGCAGCTTAACCCCTAGCGGCTACAATGAGCAGTTCTTC. Amino acids: CASSLTPSGYNEQFF.

The J gene is TRBJ1-1, the V gene TRBV6-5; no reliable D call. The ends were cut back, 4 bases at V and 1 base at J, with 10 bases in the middle. The CDR3 is made up of 14 amino acids. The germline gives CDR1 MNHEY, CDR2 SVGAGI. CDR3 loop: CASSFGRSNTEAFF. As DNA, the CDR3 is TGTGCCAGCAGTTTCGGGAGATCGAACACTGAAGCTTTCTTT.

In regard to this clone: This may arise from a read error, as a much more abundant clone is one base away. V usage is TRBV27 and J usage is TRBJ1-5; possibly TRBD1 for D (5 bases). The CDR3 totals 16 residues. Germline assignment: CDR1 MNHEY and CDR2 SMNVEV (reference sequence). The V gene lost 4 bases and the J gene lost 2 bases, with 15 bases spanning the gap. The CDR3, as DNA: TGTGCCAGCAGTTGGGGCGGGGGGGAGGGCAATCAGCCCCAGCATTTT. Translated: CASSWGGGEGNQPQHF.

This chain connects TRBV6-5 to TRBJ1-2, with D perhaps TRBD1 (5 bases). The germline V and J ends were trimmed by 0 bases and 4 bases, with 15 bases remaining between them. Germline CDR1 and CDR2: MNHEY and SVGAGI. The CDR3 is 16 residues long. The CDR3 nucleotides are TGTGCCAGCAGTTACTCATCAGGGCTGAACCCCTATGGCTACACCTTC. Its protein is CASSYSSGLNPYGYTF.

This rearrangement joins TRBV5-4 to TRBJ2-7, with 7 bases fitting TRBD1. The CDR3 loop spans 14 amino acids. Germline CDR1 reads SGHNT; CDR2 reads YYREEE (reference sequence). Unmatched junction bases numbered 4, after V lost 4 bases and J lost 0 bases. This chain's CDR3 is CASSPQGSSYEQYV. The CDR3 bases are TGTGCCAGCAGCCCACAGGGGAGCTCCTACGAGCAGTACGTC.

The chain recombines TRBV2 with TRBJ1-2, with 7 bases aligning to TRBD1. The germline gives CDR1 SNHLY, CDR2 FYNNEI. The CDR3 covers 11 residues. Germline trimming cut 7 bases from V and 8 bases from J; bases unmatched to any gene: 4. In DNA, the CDR3 is TGTGCCAGCATAGGGGGCAGGGGCTACACCTTC. Protein product: CASIGGRGYTF. The full variable domain, rest sourced from reference TRBV2 and TRBJ1-2, is EPEVTQTPSHQVTQMGQEVILRCVPISNHLYFYWYRQILGQKVEFLVSFYNNEISEKSEIFDDQFSVERPDGSNFTLKIRSTKLEDSAMYFCASIGGRGYTFGSGTRLTVV.

This clone occurred once. The chain is built from TRBV27 and TRBJ1-1; D call uncertain. This CDR3 comprises 13 residues. CDR1 is MNHEY, CDR2 SMNVEV, per germline (reference sequence). With 0 bases removed from V and 8 bases from J, the gap between germline ends came to 10 bases. CDR3 DNA sequence: TGTGCCAGCAGTTTATCCACCCAACTCGAAGCTTTCTTT. Residues: CASSLSTQLEAFF.

The V call is TRBV28, the J call TRBJ1-2, with 9 bases that match TRBD1. V gave up 4 bases and J gave up 0 bases; unmatched junction bases: 12. Germline V CDR1 and CDR2: MDHEN, SYDVKM. The CDR3 runs 18 residues. The CDR3 region has the DNA TGTGCCAGCAGTTCCCCTCCGGGACAGGGAGACCCTAACTATGGCTACACCTTC. Translating it yields CASSSPPGQGDPNYGYTF.

CDR3 sequence reads: CASSSTAGNEQFF. The CDR3 nucleotides are TGTGCCAGCAGCTCCACCGCAGGGAATGAGCAGTTCTTC. The chain employs TRBV11-2 and TRBJ2-1, with D perhaps matching TRBD1 (5 bases). Per germline, CDR1 SGHAT and CDR2 FQNNGV. The CDR3 length is 13 residues. Between the trimmed V and J ends, which lost 4 bases and 7 bases, there was a span of 11 bases.

This clone was counted a single time. The rearrangement links TRBV14 to TRBJ2-3; no reliable D call. Deletions cut 0 bases from V and 0 bases from J, with 7 bases between. Germline V gene lookup returns CDR1 SGHDN and CDR2 FVKESK. CDR3 length equals 15 residues. For the CDR3, the DNA is TGTGCCAGCAGCCAAGATTTCCCTAGCACAGATACGCAGTATTTT. As protein: CASSQDFPSTDTQYF.

The V and J genes are TRBV27 and TRBJ2-1; TRBD1 matches 9 bases. CDR1 MNHEY and CDR2 SMNVEV come from the germline V gene (reference sequence). The CDR3 consists of 14 residues. The J segment lost 15 bases and the V segment lost 5 bases, leaving 14 bases of the junction unmatched. The CDR3 region is CASSIGQGINSWFF. The DNA for the CDR3 is TGTGCCAGCAGTATCGGACAGGGGATTAACAGTTGGTTCTTC.

The rearrangement uses TRBV2 and TRBJ1-4, with D possibly TRBD1 on 6 matching bases. This CDR3 comprises 18 residues. V was cut by 3 bases and J by 8 bases, with 25 bases left in between. Germline CDR1 SNHLY, CDR2 FYNNEI. The CDR3 loop reads CASSDVFAGAVRMEKLFF. DNA of the CDR3: TGTGCCAGCAGTGATGTGTTTGCAGGGGCGGTTAGGATGGAAAAACTGTTTTTT.

The chain links TRBV28 to TRBJ1-5; tentative D call: TRBD1 (6 bases). The CDR3 runs to 16 residues. The germline gives CDR1 MDHEN, CDR2 SYDVKM. V lost 4 bases to trimming and J lost 0 bases, with 13 bases between them. CDR3 region: CASSSGAVYSNQPQHF. The DNA of the CDR3 is TGTGCCAGCAGTTCAGGGGCCGTTTATAGCAATCAGCCCCAGCATTTT.

The rearrangement joins TRBV27 to TRBJ2-3; D remains ambiguous. V shed 8 bases and J shed 5 bases, with 14 bases lying between them. The CDR3 is 13 amino acids. The V gene's germline CDR1 is MNHEY and CDR2 SMNVEV (reference sequence). CDR3 in amino acids: CASAGTVEDTQYF. For the CDR3, the DNA is TGTGCCAGCGCAGGTACTGTGGAAGATACGCAGTATTTT.

This rearrangement joins TRBV27 to TRBJ1-5, with D unclear. There are 14 residues in the CDR3. Germline CDR1 and CDR2: MNHEY and SMNVEV (reference sequence). Trimming took 6 bases from V and 2 from J, leaving 11 bases between them. The CDR3 DNA reads as TGTGCCAGCAGCCCCTCAGTGGGCAATCAGCCCCAGCATTTT. Translated, it gives CASSPSVGNQPQHF.

The rearrangement joins TRBV2 to TRBJ2-1; 11 nucleotides match TRBD2. The trim removed 6 bases at V and 4 bases at J, leaving 5 bases unmatched. This CDR3 comprises 15 residues. Per germline, CDR1 SNHLY and CDR2 FYNNEI. In DNA, the CDR3 is TGTGCCAGCAGCTTACTAGCGGGGGAATACAATGAGCAGTTCTTC. Translating it yields CASSLLAGEYNEQFF.

V usage is TRBV19 and J usage is TRBJ1-1; possible D gene TRBD1, 6 bases. Germline loops: CDR1 LNHDA, CDR2 SQIVND (reference sequence). The CDR3 length is 13 residues. Trimming left V 5 bases short and J 5 bases short, with 12 bases between. The CDR3 bases are TGTGCCAGTAGTCTTACAGGGAAAACTGAAGCTTTCTTT. Translation gives CASSLTGKTEAFF. Drawing the rest from reference TRBV19 and TRBJ1-1, the complete variable domain is DGGITQSPKYLFRKEGQNVTLSCEQNLNHDAMYWYRQDPGQGLRLIYYSQIVNDFQKGDIAEGYSVSREKKESFPLTVTSAQKNPTAFYLCASSLTGKTEAFFGQGTRLTVV.

This clone was recorded only once. The genes are TRBV19 and TRBJ2-5; 7 nucleotides align to TRBD1. The DNA end favors TRBJ2-7, so the J call may be wrong. Germline lookup yields CDR1 LNHDA and CDR2 SQIVND (reference sequence). The CDR3 spans 13 residues. The CDR3 DNA sequence: TGTGCCAGCCGGTCGGGGACAGCCTACGAGCAGTACTTC. This translates into CASRSGTAYEQYF.

As for this clone: Compared with germline, one end of the junction differs, possibly owing to a read error. V gene TRBV28 combines with J gene TRBJ2-1, with 9 bases matching TRBD1. The CDR3 extends over 15 amino acids. Germline V gene data show CDR1 as MDHEN and CDR2 as SYDVKM. The CDR3 bases are TGTGCCAGCAGTCCCGGGACAGGGTCTTACAATGAGCAGCTCTTC. The encoded protein is CASSPGTGSYNEQLF.

A single count supports this clone. CDR3 sequence reads: CASSISSGEYNEQFF. The CDR3 nucleotides are TGTGCCAGCAGTATCAGTAGCGGGGAATACAATGAGCAGTTCTTC. This sequence joins TRBV27 and TRBJ2-1; TRBD2 agrees at 8 bases. The CDR3 is made up of 15 amino acids. CDR1 MNHEY and CDR2 SMNVEV come from the germline V gene (reference sequence). Trimming cost V 5 bases and J 4 bases; bases outside gene matches: 7.

This chain uses TRBV25-1 with TRBJ1-1; D is unresolved. V was trimmed by 7 bases and J by 0 bases, leaving 12 bases between them. The CDR3 covers 14 residues. CDR1 is MGHDK and CDR2 is SYGVNS in the germline V gene. The CDR3 protein is CASMPGYMNTEAFF. CDR3 nucleotide sequence: TGTGCCAGCATGCCCGGGTACATGAACACTGAAGCTTTCTTT.

The rearrangement joins TRBV5-4 to TRBJ2-4; TRBD1 aligns across 7 bases. The CDR3 has 13 residues. J was trimmed by 7 bases and V by 3 bases; bases with no gene match: 4. In germline, CDR1 is SGHNT, CDR2 YYREEE (reference sequence). This CDR3 is CASSSTGMNIQYF. The CDR3 region has the DNA TGTGCCAGCAGCTCGACAGGGATGAACATTCAGTACTTC.